This entry lists 21 T cell receptor beta chains sequenced from one sample in a study of pediatric ulcerative colitis. TCRdb's copy holds only in-frame clones and misses some; the assay was immunoSEQ multiplex PCR. The repertoire holds tens of thousands of clones, 78% seen once, with under 4% in the top ten. During colonoscopy, one to two rectal pinch biopsies were collected. The specimen was gut tissue. The receptors here all came from a girl aged 10 to 17 with moderate ulcerative colitis.

V and J are TRBV11-1 and TRBJ1-6; D ambiguous. V lost 1 base, J lost 7 bases, and 11 bases lay in between. Germline V gene lookup returns CDR1 SGHAT and CDR2 FQDESV (reference sequence). The CDR3 covers 15 residues. The CDR3 coding sequence is TGTGCCAGCAGCTTAGATGGACCGAGCAATTCACCCCTCCACTTT. It yields the protein CASSLDGPSNSPLHF.

J is TRBJ2-7 and V is TRBV7-9; 7 nucleotides align to TRBD2. Germline V CDR1 and CDR2: SEHNR, FQNEAQ (reference sequence). This CDR3 region has 16 residues. V shed 4 bases and J 0 bases; nucleotides not matched to a gene: 9. The CDR3 sequence: CASSSPRASGSYEQYF. CDR3 coding DNA: TGTGCCAGCAGCTCCCCAAGGGCTAGCGGCTCCTACGAGCAGTACTTC.

This chain links TRBV29-1 with TRBJ2-7, with D tentatively TRBD2 (5 bases). Trimming stripped 7 bases from V and 1 base from J, with 14 bases between. Germline loops: CDR1 SQVTM, CDR2 ANQGSEA. The CDR3 length is 13 residues. CDR3: CSAKPGSSYEQYF. CDR3 nucleotides: TGCAGCGCAAAGCCGGGGTCGTCCTACGAGCAGTACTTC.

V gene TRBV5-6 combines with J gene TRBJ2-2; 7 bases fit TRBD2. Germline-derived CDR1 and CDR2 are SGHDT and YYEEEE. V was pared by 0 bases and J by 4 bases, with 6 bases of the junction left unmatched. The CDR3 totals 16 residues. CDR3 sequence reads: CASSLAGGGTTGELFF. For the CDR3, the DNA is TGTGCCAGCAGCTTGGCGGGCGGGGGAACCACCGGGGAGCTGTTTTTT.

This chain links TRBV7-2 with TRBJ2-7; D may be TRBD1 or TRBD2 (6 bases each). Germline V lookup: CDR1 SGHTA, CDR2 FQGNSA. The CDR3 has 16 residues. With 5 bases removed from V and 5 bases from J, the gap between germline ends came to 22 bases. The CDR3 here is CASSPQGGIALNEQYF. The CDR3 bases are TGTGCCAGCAGCCCTCAAGGGGGGATAGCTCTAAACGAGCAGTACTTC. The full variable domain, rest sourced from reference TRBV7-2 and TRBJ2-7, is GAGVSQSPSNKVTEKGKDVELRCDPISGHTALYWYRQSLGQGLEFLIYFQGNSAPDKSGLPSDRFSAERTGGSVSTLTIQRTQQEDSAVYLCASSPQGGIALNEQYFGPGTRLTVT.

The chain carries TRBV6-5 and TRBJ2-7, with a weak D call TRBD2 (5 bases). The CDR3 length is 16 residues. Germline V gene lookup returns CDR1 MNHEY and CDR2 SVGAGI. V was clipped by 2 bases and J by 3 bases, with 17 bases between them. CDR3 residues: CASSYILGAGFYEQYF. The CDR3 DNA reads as TGTGCCAGCAGTTACATCCTCGGTGCGGGCTTCTACGAGCAGTACTTC.

The V call is TRBV6-1, the J call TRBJ2-6; perhaps TRBD1 as D (6 bases). The CDR3 has 16 residues. Germline V gene lookup returns CDR1 MNHNS and CDR2 SASEGT. V lost 0 bases and J 2 bases, leaving 8 bases between the germline ends. The CDR3 DNA follows: TGTGCCAGCAGTGAAGCCGACAGGCCTGGGGCCAACGTCCTGACTTTC. This sequence encodes CASSEADRPGANVLTF.

This clone appeared a single time. This sequence joins TRBV19 and TRBJ1-1, with no clear D. V was pared by 7 bases and J by 1 base, with 16 bases between. Germline V gene data show CDR1 as LNHDA and CDR2 as SQIVND (reference sequence). This CDR3 comprises 15 residues. CDR3 residues: CASTKSGWGNTEAFF. Written as DNA, the CDR3 is TGTGCCAGTACCAAATCCGGGTGGGGGAACACTGAAGCTTTCTTT.

This clone was seen a few times. J is TRBJ1-5 and V is TRBV30, with a weak D call TRBD1 (6 bases). CDR1 GTSNPN and CDR2 SVGIG come from the germline V gene (reference sequence). Trimming took 1 base from V and 3 from J, leaving 7 bases between them. The CDR3 is 13 residues long. CDR3 coding DNA: TGTGCCTGGAGTGCAGGGGACAATCAGCCCCAGCATTTT. It yields the protein CAWSAGDNQPQHF.

The chain has TRBV6-5 and TRBJ1-2; D perhaps matches TRBD1 (6 bases). V lost 7 bases, J lost 0 bases, and 15 bases lay in between. CDR3 length: 15 amino acids. Germline assignment: CDR1 MNHEY and CDR2 SVGAGI. As DNA, the CDR3 is TGTGCCAGCAAATTACAGGGTGCAGCTAACTATGGCTACACCTTC. Protein: CASKLQGAANYGYTF.

This clone was counted a single time. This rearrangement joins TRBV6-5 to TRBJ2-3; the match to TRBD2 covers 7 bases. The CDR3 consists of 14 residues. J gave up 0 bases and V 5 bases, and 2 bases lay outside the gene matches. Germline V CDR1 and CDR2: MNHEY, SVGAGI. The CDR3 loop reads CASSKRGSTDTQYF. The CDR3 DNA reads as TGTGCCAGCAGTAAGCGGGGAAGCACAGATACGCAGTATTTT.

The genes are TRBV6-5 and TRBJ1-5, with 9 bases matching TRBD1. This CDR3 has 16 residues. CDR1 is MNHEY and CDR2 is SVGAGI in the germline V gene. Losses at the gene ends were 4 bases for V and 1 base for J; bases not matched to a gene: 5. In DNA, the CDR3 is TGTGCCAGCAGTTTCGGGGACAGGGCGAGCAATCAGCCCCAGCATTTT. It encodes CASSFGDRASNQPQHF.

The genes are TRBV6-5 and TRBJ1-1, with 8 bases matching TRBD1. Per the germline V gene, CDR1 is MNHEY and CDR2 is SVGAGI. The CDR3 runs 14 residues. Trimming took 2 bases from V and 9 from J; bases not matched to a gene: 8. The CDR3 sequence: CASSYGTGTGKAFF. The CDR3 DNA is TGTGCCAGCAGTTACGGTACCGGGACAGGTAAAGCTTTCTTT.

V gene TRBV10-3 combines with J gene TRBJ2-3; 7 bases fit TRBD2. The CDR3 extends over 14 amino acids. The V gene end was trimmed by 5 bases and the J gene end by 4 bases; junction bases not matched to a gene: 6. Germline CDR1 and CDR2: ENHRY and SYGVKD. CDR3 region: CAISRLADADTQYF. The CDR3 DNA sequence: TGTGCCATCAGTAGGCTAGCGGACGCAGATACGCAGTATTTT.

V is TRBV5-1 and J is TRBJ1-5; no firm D call. The V and J ends lost 2 bases and 1 base respectively, with 10 bases between them. The CDR3 has 15 amino acids. In germline, CDR1 is SGHRS, CDR2 YFSETQ. This CDR3 is CASSLVDGSNQPQHF. DNA for the CDR3: TGCGCCAGCAGCTTAGTGGACGGAAGCAATCAGCCCCAGCATTTT.

The chain joins TRBV11-2 to TRBJ2-7; 7 nucleotides agree with TRBD1. The ends lost 5 bases at V and 3 bases at J; junction bases unmatched: 13. The CDR3 is 16 residues long. CDR1 and CDR2 from the germline V gene are SGHAT and FQNNGV. The CDR3 DNA reads as TGTGCCAGCAGCCGACCACAGGGGAAGAGCTACTACGAGCAGTACTTC. Amino acid sequence: CASSRPQGKSYYEQYF.

The V call is TRBV30, the J call TRBJ1-1; TRBD1 is a possible D gene (5 bases). The CDR3 sequence is 14 residues long. Between the trimmed V and J ends, which lost 0 bases and 4 bases, there was a span of 12 bases. Germline lookup yields CDR1 GTSNPN and CDR2 SVGIG (reference sequence). The CDR3 region has the DNA TGTGCCTGGAGTGTACCGGGGGTGAGCACTGAAGCTTTCTTT. This encodes CAWSVPGVSTEAFF.

The genes are TRBV10-3 and TRBJ2-1, with unresolved D. Trimming cost V 6 bases and J 4 bases, with 10 bases left between them. This CDR3 has 13 residues. CDR1 is ENHRY and CDR2 is SYGVKD in the germline V gene. CDR3 nucleotides: TGTGCCATCAGCCCGGGCGGTTACAATGAGCAGTTCTTC. Translation gives CAISPGGYNEQFF.

The rearrangement uses TRBV30 and TRBJ2-1; D may be TRBD2 (5 bases). This CDR3 is built from 14 residues. Germline V gene data show CDR1 as GTSNPN and CDR2 as SVGIG (reference sequence). V lost 4 bases to trimming and J lost 6 bases, with 16 bases between them. CDR3 in DNA: TGTGCCTGGACGCGGCCCACCCGGGGCAATGAGCAGTTCTTC. Translation gives CAWTRPTRGNEQFF.

The chain uses TRBV5-1 and TRBJ2-3; D could derive from TRBD1 or TRBD2 (5 bases each). CDR3 length: 13 amino acids. Looked up from germline, CDR1 is SGHRS and CDR2 is YFSETQ. V lost 1 base to trimming and J lost 5 bases, with 8 bases between them. The CDR3 coding sequence is TGCGCCAGCAGCTTGACGGGGCAAGATACGCAGTATTTT. Translation gives CASSLTGQDTQYF.

The chain is built from TRBV18 and TRBJ2-3, with D possibly being TRBD2 (6 bases). Per the germline V gene, CDR1 is KGHSH and CDR2 is LQKENI. There are 15 residues in the CDR3. Trimming stripped 1 base from V and 2 bases from J, with 10 bases between. CDR3 nucleotide sequence: TGTGCCAGCTCACCACGGGGGGACCACACAGATACGCAGTATTTT. This codes for CASSPRGDHTDTQYF.